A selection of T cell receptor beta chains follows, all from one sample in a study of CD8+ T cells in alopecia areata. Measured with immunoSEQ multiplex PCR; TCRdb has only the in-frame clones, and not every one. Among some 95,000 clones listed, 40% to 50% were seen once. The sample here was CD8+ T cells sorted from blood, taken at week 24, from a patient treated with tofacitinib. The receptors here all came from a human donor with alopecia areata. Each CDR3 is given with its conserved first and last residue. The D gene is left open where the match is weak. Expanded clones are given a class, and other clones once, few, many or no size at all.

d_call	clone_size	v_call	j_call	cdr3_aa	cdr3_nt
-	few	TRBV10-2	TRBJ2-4	CASRGNIQYF	TGCGCCAGCAGGGGGAACATTCAGTACTTC
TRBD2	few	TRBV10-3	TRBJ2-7	CASGAGASYEQYF	TGTGCCTCGGGCGCGGGAGCCTCCTACGAGCAGTACTTC
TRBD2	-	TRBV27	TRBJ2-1	CASSLGTSGNNEQFF	TGTGCCAGCAGTTTGGGGACTAGCGGGAACAATGAGCAGTTCTTC
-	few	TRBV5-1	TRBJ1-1	CASSLAPAATEAFF	TGCGCCAGCAGCTTGGCGCCAGCAGCCACTGAAGCTTTCTTT
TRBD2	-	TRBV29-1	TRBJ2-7	CSVEGLAGVYEQYF	TGCAGCGTTGAAGGTCTAGCGGGAGTCTACGAGCAGTACTTC
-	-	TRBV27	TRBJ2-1	CASSRRGLYNEQFF	TGTGCCAGCAGTAGGCGGGGGCTTTACAATGAGCAGTTCTTC
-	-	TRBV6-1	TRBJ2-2	CASLRAETGELFF	TGTGCCAGCTTGCGGGCCGAGACCGGGGAGCTGTTTTTT
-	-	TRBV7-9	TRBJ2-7	CASSAGGGSEQYF	TGTGCCAGCAGCGCCGGAGGAGGAAGCGAGCAGTACTTC
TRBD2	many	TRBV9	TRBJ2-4	CASSPGLAGAKNIQYF	TGTGCCAGCAGCCCGGGACTAGCGGGAGCCAAAAACATTCAGTACTTC
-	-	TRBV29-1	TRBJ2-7	CSVVLGEQYF	TGCAGCGTTGTATTGGGCGAGCAGTACTTC
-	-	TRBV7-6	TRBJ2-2	CASSPIEGRTGELFF	TGTGCCAGCAGCCCCATTGAGGGTAGGACCGGGGAGCTGTTTTTT
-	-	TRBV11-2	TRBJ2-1	CASSLEAVSQDEQFF	TGTGCCAGCAGCTTAGAGGCGGTCTCCCAGGATGAGCAGTTCTTC
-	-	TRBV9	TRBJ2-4	CASSAPPPSIIQYF	TGTGCCAGCAGCGCGCCCCCCCCCTCCATCATTCAATACTTC
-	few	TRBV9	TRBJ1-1	CASSVEDGTEAFF	TGTGCCAGCAGCGTAGAGGACGGGACTGAAGCTTTCTTT
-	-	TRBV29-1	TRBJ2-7	CSVVGGVEGYEQYF	TGCAGCGTTGTAGGTGGGGTGGAGGGCTACGAGCAGTACTTC
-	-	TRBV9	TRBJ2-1	CASSWGPNEQFF	TGTGCCAGCAGCTGGGGGCCCAATGAGCAGTTCTTC
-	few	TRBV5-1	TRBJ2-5	CASSLGTPAVYF	TGCGCCAGCAGCTTGGGGACCCCCGCGGTGTACTTC
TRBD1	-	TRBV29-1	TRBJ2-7	CSVASLTGIREQYF	TGCAGCGTTGCCTCTTTGACAGGGATCCGCGAGCAGTACTTC
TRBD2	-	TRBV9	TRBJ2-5	CASSASGSLETQYF	TGTGCCAGCAGCGCTAGCGGGAGCCTAGAGACCCAGTACTTC
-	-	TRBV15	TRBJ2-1	CATSRDRGGPYNEQFF	TGTGCCACCAGCAGAGATCGAGGGGGACCCTACAATGAGCAGTTCTTC
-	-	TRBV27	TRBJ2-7	CASSLLMNYEQYF	TGTGCCAGCAGTCTCTTAATGAACTACGAGCAGTACTTC
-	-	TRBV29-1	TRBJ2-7	CSVVTEDTTYEQYF	TGCAGCGTTGTGACGGAGGACACAACCTACGAGCAGTACTTC
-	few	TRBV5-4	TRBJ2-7	CASSVTGFEQYF	TGTGCCAGCAGCGTCACAGGGTTCGAGCAGTACTTC
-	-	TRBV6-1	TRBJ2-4	CASRDGQLENIQYF	TGTGCCAGCAGGGATGGACAGCTAGAAAACATTCAGTACTTC
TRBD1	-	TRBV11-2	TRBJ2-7	CASSLSGTVNEQYF	TGTGCCAGCAGCTTATCTGGGACAGTCAACGAGCAGTACTTC
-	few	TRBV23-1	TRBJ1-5	CASSQSTRVISNQPQHF	TGCGCCAGCAGTCAATCTACAAGGGTAATTAGCAATCAGCCCCAGCATTTT
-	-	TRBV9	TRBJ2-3	CASSTLGDTQYF	TGTGCCAGCAGCACGCTGGGGGATACGCAGTATTTT
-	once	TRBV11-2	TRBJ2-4	CASSSAGVQTDIQYF	TGTGCCAGCAGCTCCGCAGGGGTCCAGACAGACATTCAGTACTTC
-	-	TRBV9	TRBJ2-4	CASSAPSRDGNIQYF	TGTGCCAGCAGCGCACCCTCGAGGGACGGAAACATTCAGTACTTC
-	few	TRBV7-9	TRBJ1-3	CASSPTGGYAGNTIYF	TGTGCCAGCAGCCCCACGGGGGGGTACGCTGGAAACACCATATATTTT
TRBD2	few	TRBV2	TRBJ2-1	CASSEGSGSIHEQFF	TGTGCCAGCAGTGAAGGAAGCGGGAGTATCCATGAGCAGTTCTTC
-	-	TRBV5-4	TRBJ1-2	CASSKDFHGYTF	TGTGCCAGCAGCAAGGACTTTCATGGCTACACCTTC
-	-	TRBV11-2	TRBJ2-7	CASSSVERVWDYEQYF	TGTGCCAGCAGCTCCGTAGAGAGGGTTTGGGACTACGAGCAGTACTTC